Shown below are 13 T cell receptor beta chains from a single sample sequenced in a study of blood T cell repertoires in COVID-19. This table comes from immunoSEQ multiplex PCR, and its TCRdb copy is limited to in-frame clones, with some not included. The table has about 350,000 clones, roughly 90% seen once. Sequenced: PBMCs or T cells enriched from blood (not recorded which). These receptors were obtained from a woman in her 30s who had been exposed to COVID-19.

This clone was detected a few times. CDR3 DNA sequence: TGTGCCAGCAGTTTAGGCACCCACACCGGGGAGCTGTTTTTT. It codes for CASSLGTHTGELFF. The rearrangement joins TRBV28 to TRBJ2-2; no firm D call. In germline, CDR1 is MDHEN, CDR2 SYDVKM. V was clipped by 2 bases and J by 3 bases, with 7 bases between them. The CDR3 is 14 amino acids.

J is TRBJ2-5 and V is TRBV18; D call uncertain. The CDR3 has 16 residues. CDR1 is KGHSH, CDR2 LQKENI, per germline. V dropped 0 bases and J dropped 0 bases, with 11 bases sitting between them. Written as DNA, the CDR3 is TGTGCCAGCTCACCACCGCCAGCGATGTACCAAGAGACCCAGTACTTC. Translated, it gives CASSPPPAMYQETQYF.

The V and J genes are TRBV10-2 and TRBJ2-1; tentatively, D is TRBD2 (6 bases). In germline, CDR1 is WSHSY, CDR2 SAAADI. Trimming stripped 6 bases from V and 0 bases from J, with 18 bases between. CDR3 length: 17 residues. The CDR3 DNA is TGCGCCAGCAGGGACCCGGGACTCATTAGCTCCTACAATGAGCAGTTCTTC. It encodes CASRDPGLISSYNEQFF.

The chain uses TRBV2 and TRBJ2-7, with TRBD2 matching over 16 bases. This CDR3 has 18 amino acids. Unmatched junction bases numbered 9, after V lost 5 bases and J lost 2 bases. Germline lookup yields CDR1 SNHLY and CDR2 FYNNEI. This chain's CDR3 is CASSLGQGLAGGPYEQYF. CDR3 coding DNA: TGTGCCAGCAGTCTAGGACAGGGACTAGCGGGAGGGCCCTACGAGCAGTACTTC.

Concerning this clone itself: This sequence may be a read error, since a much larger clone differs from it by one base. The gene calls are TRBV28 and TRBJ1-6; 7 bases map to TRBD1. The CDR3 contains 14 residues. CDR1 is MDHEN and CDR2 is SYDVKM in the germline V gene. Germline trimming cut 4 bases from V and 4 bases from J; bases unmatched to any gene: 1. DNA of the CDR3: TGTGCCAGCAGTTCGGGACAGTATAATTCACCCCTCCACTTT. Residues: CASSSGQYNSPLHF.

The chain employs TRBV7-9 and TRBJ2-2; weak D call: TRBD2 (6 bases). Trimming left V 11 bases short and J 4 bases short, with 20 bases between. The CDR3 consists of 15 residues. Germline CDR1 SEHNR, CDR2 FQNEAQ (reference sequence). CDR3 sequence reads: CAGGALAAATGELFF. The CDR3 DNA follows: TGTGCCGGAGGGGCACTAGCAGCCGCCACCGGGGAGCTGTTTTTT.

This chain connects TRBV14 to TRBJ1-3; D not resolved. The CDR3 sequence is 18 residues long. V lost 4 bases and J lost 0, with 19 bases in between. CDR1 is SGHDN, CDR2 FVKESK, per germline. The CDR3 here is CASSLKSPSGSSGNTIYF. In DNA form, the CDR3 reads TGTGCCAGCAGCCTAAAGTCCCCCAGCGGAAGCTCTGGAAACACCATATATTTT.

The chain couples TRBV5-1 to TRBJ2-3; D not certain. Germline V lookup: CDR1 SGHRS, CDR2 YFSETQ. This CDR3 is 13 amino acids long. Trimming removed 3 bases from V and 4 bases from J, with 9 bases in between. The CDR3 sequence: CASSSNGPDTQYF. The DNA of the CDR3 is TGCGCCAGCAGCTCGAATGGCCCAGATACGCAGTATTTT. Combining the CDR3 with reference TRBV5-1 and TRBJ2-3 gives the whole variable domain KAGVTQTPRYLIKTRGQQVTLSCSPISGHRSVSWYQQTPGQGLQFLFEYFSETQRNKGNFPGRFSGRQFSNSRSEMNVSTLELGDSALYLCASSSNGPDTQYFGPGTRLTVL.

The rearrangement joins TRBV11-1 to TRBJ1-6; possibly TRBD1 for D (5 bases). Trimming stripped 3 bases from V and 6 bases from J, with 12 bases between. Germline V lookup: CDR1 SGHAT, CDR2 FQDESV (reference sequence). The CDR3 consists of 15 residues. CDR3 residues: CASSFIQGLNSPLHF. CDR3 coding DNA: TGTGCCAGCAGCTTTATCCAGGGTCTTAATTCACCCCTCCACTTT.

This clone was counted a single time. The chain joins TRBV15 to TRBJ2-3, with TRBD2 matching over 7 bases. The ends lost 0 bases at V and 2 bases at J; junction bases unmatched: 8. CDR1 is LNHNV, CDR2 YYDKDF, per germline (reference sequence). This CDR3 is built from 17 residues. The CDR3 reads CATSRDRLAAATDTQYF. The CDR3 nucleotides read TGTGCCACCAGCAGAGATCGCCTAGCGGCGGCCACAGATACGCAGTATTTT.

This rearrangement joins TRBV3-1 (or the pseudogene TRBV3-2) to TRBJ1-5; D is ambiguous. The CDR3 loop spans 13 amino acids. The V and J ends lost 5 bases and 5 bases respectively, with 10 bases between them. Germline values: CDR1 LGHDT, CDR2 YNNKEL (reference sequence). The CDR3 nucleotides are TGTGCCAGCAGCTACGATGTAGATCAGCCCCAGCATTTT. It codes for CASSYDVDQPQHF.

The chain combines TRBV10-2 with TRBJ2-1; D is perhaps TRBD2 (6 bases). Between the trimmed V and J ends, which lost 6 bases and 2 bases, there was a span of 20 bases. There are 17 residues in the CDR3. The germline V gene encodes CDR1 WSHSY and CDR2 SAAADI. CDR3 in amino acids: CASSELPGTFTYNEQFF. DNA of the CDR3: TGCGCCAGCAGCGAGCTCCCCGGGACTTTCACCTACAATGAGCAGTTCTTC.

CDR3 protein: CASSLERNTEAFF. For the CDR3, the DNA is TGTGCCAGCAGCTTAGAGCGGAACACTGAAGCTTTCTTT. V gene TRBV7-2 combines with J gene TRBJ1-1; D is unclear. The germline V and J ends were trimmed by 1 base and 1 base, with 4 bases remaining between them. The V gene's germline CDR1 is SGHTA and CDR2 FQGNSA. This CDR3 has 13 amino acids.